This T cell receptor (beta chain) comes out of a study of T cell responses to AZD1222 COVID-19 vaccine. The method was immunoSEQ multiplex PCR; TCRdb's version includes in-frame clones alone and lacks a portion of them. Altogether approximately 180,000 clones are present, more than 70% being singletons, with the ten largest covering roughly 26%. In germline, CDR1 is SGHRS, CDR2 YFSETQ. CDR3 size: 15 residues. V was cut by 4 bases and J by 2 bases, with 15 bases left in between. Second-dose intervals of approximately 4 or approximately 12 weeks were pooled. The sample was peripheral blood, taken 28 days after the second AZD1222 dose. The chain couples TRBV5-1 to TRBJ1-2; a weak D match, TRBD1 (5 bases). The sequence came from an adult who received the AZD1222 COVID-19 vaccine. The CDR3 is CASSPPGGENYGYTF. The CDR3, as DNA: TGCGCCAGCAGCCCGCCGGGGGGGGAAAACTATGGCTACACCTTC. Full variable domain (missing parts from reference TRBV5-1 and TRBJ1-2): KAGVTQTPRYLIKTRGQQVTLSCSPISGHRSVSWYQQTPGQGLQFLFEYFSETQRNKGNFPGRFSGRQFSNSRSEMNVSTLELGDSALYLCASSPPGGENYGYTFGSGTRLTVV.